The 8 T cell receptor beta chains below were found in one sample sequenced in a study of cytomegalovirus exposure and HLA in healthy donors. TCRdb keeps only in-frame clones here, not all; method: immunoSEQ multiplex PCR. The table has roughly 70,000 clones, over 95% seen once; the top ten hold about 4.5%. Material: PBMCs. These receptors originate from a woman aged 18-29 years in good health and CMV-seropositive.

The chain links TRBV11-3 to TRBJ2-1, with 12 positions matching TRBD2. The CDR3 runs to 18 residues. Germline values: CDR1 SGHNT, CDR2 YENEEA. Unmatched junction bases numbered 3, after V lost 0 bases and J lost 0 bases. The CDR3 sequence is CASSLELAGGRSYNEQFF. The DNA of the CDR3 is TGTGCCAGCAGCTTAGAACTAGCGGGAGGTCGCTCCTACAATGAGCAGTTCTTC.

The chain employs TRBV25-1 and TRBJ2-1, with a tentative D call TRBD2 (7 bases). The CDR3 loop spans 18 amino acids. Deletions cut 0 bases from V and 6 bases from J, with 21 bases between. Germline CDR1 is MGHDK and CDR2 is SYGVNS. The CDR3 DNA reads TGTGCCAGCAGTGAATACGCCCCTAGCGGAGGGGGTAGCAATGAGCAGTTCTTC. As protein: CASSEYAPSGGGSNEQFF.

This sequence joins TRBV15 and TRBJ2-1, with a possible D match to TRBD2 (6 bases). The V gene lost 9 bases and the J gene lost 4 bases, with 13 bases spanning the gap. CDR3 length equals 13 residues. Germline V gene lookup returns CDR1 LNHNV and CDR2 YYDKDF (reference sequence). The CDR3 bases are TGTGCCACGGGACTCCGAATGTACAATGAGCAGTTCTTC. Residues: CATGLRMYNEQFF. The variable domain in full, completed from reference TRBV15 and TRBJ2-1, reads DAMVIQNPRYQVTQFGKPVTLSCSQTLNHNVMYWYQQKSSQAPKLLFHYYDKDFNNEADTPDNFQSRRPNTSFCFLDIRSPGLGDTAMYLCATGLRMYNEQFFGPGTRLTVL.

The rearrangement uses TRBV5-1 and TRBJ2-2; 9 nucleotides line up with TRBD2. Looked up from germline, CDR1 is SGHRS and CDR2 is YFSETQ. The V gene end was trimmed by 2 bases and the J gene end by 2 bases; junction bases not matched to a gene: 1. The CDR3 totals 15 residues. Written as DNA, the CDR3 is TGCGCCAGCAGCTTAGCGGGAGGAAACACCGGGGAGCTGTTTTTT. Translated, it gives CASSLAGGNTGELFF.

The gene calls are TRBV27 and TRBJ1-1; D perhaps matches TRBD1 (5 bases). This CDR3 is built from 18 residues. The V gene lost 2 bases and the J gene lost 1 base, with 20 bases spanning the gap. Germline-derived CDR1 and CDR2 are MNHEY and SMNVEV (reference sequence). The CDR3 sequence is CASSLNFWVAQGNTEAFF. For the CDR3, the DNA is TGTGCCAGCAGTTTAAATTTTTGGGTGGCCCAGGGGAACACTGAAGCTTTCTTT.

This chain joins TRBV21-1 and TRBJ2-1; TRBD2, as called in the table, went unchecked against the DNA. TRBV21-1 is an annotated pseudogene. The CDR3 sequence is 14 residues long. The CDR3 here is CASNCRDSHNEQFF. CDR3 nucleotide sequence: TGTGCCAGCAACTGCCGGGACTCACACAATGAGCAGTTCTTC.

Written as DNA, the CDR3 is TGCGCCAGCGGACAGGGGGTGTGGGCTTTCTTT. It translates to CASGQGVWAFF. The chain uses TRBV10-2 and TRBJ1-1; 10 bases match TRBD1. Trimming cost V 8 bases and J 11 bases; bases outside gene matches: 5. Germline CDR1 reads WSHSY; CDR2 reads SAAADI. CDR3 length equals 11 residues.

This rearrangement joins TRBV28 to TRBJ1-5, with D perhaps TRBD1 (5 bases). The CDR3 consists of 14 residues. Trimming shortened V by 5 bases and J by 4 bases, and 12 bases separated the two germline ends. Germline values: CDR1 MDHEN, CDR2 SYDVKM. As DNA, the CDR3 is TGTGCCAGCAGTCTCTTGGGGGGAAATCAGCCCCAGCATTTT. Translating gives CASSLLGGNQPQHF. The full variable domain, rest sourced from reference TRBV28 and TRBJ1-5, is DVKVTQSSRYLVKRTGEKVFLECVQDMDHENMFWYRQDPGLGLRLIYFSYDVKMKEKGDIPEGYSVSREKKERFSLILESASTNQTSMYLCASSLLGGNQPQHFGDGTRLSIL.